This entry concerns a single TCR beta chain. Its antigen is not identified. Clones were read by immunoSEQ multiplex PCR, and TCRdb kept only the in-frame ones, dropping some. This table has 90,000 to 120,000 clones, about 90% appearing once. Analysis merged second doses at about 4 or about 12 weeks. The data were obtained in a study of T cell responses to AZD1222 COVID-19 vaccine. Study findings and constraints: Repertoire sampling happened only post peak T cell response. Increases in Spike-specific TCR breadth and depth were seen after two AZD1222 doses. Spike was spanned by vaccine-associated CD4 TCRs, which were dominant at 160-218 and 743-854.

The sequence was collected from an adult who received the AZD1222 COVID-19 vaccine. This material consisted of peripheral blood, taken 28 days after the second AZD1222 dose.

The CDR3 is CASSLRPDNSEAFF. The CDR3 DNA reads as TGTGCCAGCAGCTTGCGGCCGGATAACTCTGAAGCTTTCTTT. The V gene is TRBV5-6, the J gene TRBJ1-1; no reliable D call. Germline CDR1 and CDR2: SGHDT and YYEEEE. The CDR3 spans 14 residues. Trimming took off 1 base at V and 6 bases at J, with 13 bases between the two ends. The whole variable domain, filled in from reference TRBV5-6 and TRBJ1-1, reads DAGVTQSPTHLIKTRGQQVTLRCSPKSGHDTVSWYQQALGQGPQFIFQYYEEEERQRGNFPDRFSGHQFPNYSSELNVNALLLGDSALYLCASSLRPDNSEAFFGQGTRLTVV.